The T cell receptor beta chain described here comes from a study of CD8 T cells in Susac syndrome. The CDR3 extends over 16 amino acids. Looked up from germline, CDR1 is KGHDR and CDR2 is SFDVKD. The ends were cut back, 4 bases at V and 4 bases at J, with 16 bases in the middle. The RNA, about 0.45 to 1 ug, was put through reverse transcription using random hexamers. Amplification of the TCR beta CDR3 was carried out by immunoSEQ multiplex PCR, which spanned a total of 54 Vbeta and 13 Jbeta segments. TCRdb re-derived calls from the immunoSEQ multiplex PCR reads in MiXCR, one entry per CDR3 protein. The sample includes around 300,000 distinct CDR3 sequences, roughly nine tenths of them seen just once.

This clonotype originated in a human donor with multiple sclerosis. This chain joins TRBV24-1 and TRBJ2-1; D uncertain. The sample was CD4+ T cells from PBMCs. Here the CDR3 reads CATSDQTRAPYNEQFF. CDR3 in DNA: TGTGCCACCAGTGACCAGACCCGGGCTCCATACAATGAGCAGTTCTTC.